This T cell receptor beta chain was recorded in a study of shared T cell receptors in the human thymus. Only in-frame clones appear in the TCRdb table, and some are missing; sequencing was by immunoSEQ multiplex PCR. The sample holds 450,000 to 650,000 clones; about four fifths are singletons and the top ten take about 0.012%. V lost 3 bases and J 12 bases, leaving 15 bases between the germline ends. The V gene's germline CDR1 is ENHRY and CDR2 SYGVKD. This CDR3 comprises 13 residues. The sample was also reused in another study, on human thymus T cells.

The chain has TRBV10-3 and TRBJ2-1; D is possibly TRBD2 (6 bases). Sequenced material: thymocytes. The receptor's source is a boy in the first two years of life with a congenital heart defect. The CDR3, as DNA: TGTGCCATCAGTGATCGGAGGGAGAGGGTGCAGTTCTTC. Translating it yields CAISDRRERVQFF.